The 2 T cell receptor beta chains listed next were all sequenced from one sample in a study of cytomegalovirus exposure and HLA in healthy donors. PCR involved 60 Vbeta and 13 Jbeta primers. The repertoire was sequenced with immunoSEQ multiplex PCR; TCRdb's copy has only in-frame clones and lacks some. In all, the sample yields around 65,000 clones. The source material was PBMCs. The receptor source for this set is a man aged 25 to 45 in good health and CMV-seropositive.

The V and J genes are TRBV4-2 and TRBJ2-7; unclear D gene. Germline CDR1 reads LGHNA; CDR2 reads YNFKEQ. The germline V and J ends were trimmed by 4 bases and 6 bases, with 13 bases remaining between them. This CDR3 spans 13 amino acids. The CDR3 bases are TGTGCCAGCAGCCCAGGCGACGCTCTCGAGCAGTACTTC. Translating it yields CASSPGDALEQYF.

The CDR3 region has the DNA TGTGCCAGCAGCTTAGCTACGGACAGGGATGTTGCAACTAATGAAAAACTGTTTTTT. It is translated as CASSLATDRDVATNEKLFF. V is TRBV11-3 and J is TRBJ1-4; 8 bases align to TRBD1. Trimming cost V 1 base and J 0 bases; bases outside gene matches: 10. Germline CDR1 reads SGHNT; CDR2 reads YENEEA. The CDR3 covers 19 residues. The full variable domain, its missing parts supplied by reference TRBV11-3 and TRBJ1-4, is EAGVVQSPRYKIIEKKQPVAFWCNPISGHNTLYWYLQNLGQGPELLIRYENEEAVDDSQLPKDRFSAERLKGVDSTLKIQPAELGDSAVYLCASSLATDRDVATNEKLFFGSGTQLSVL.